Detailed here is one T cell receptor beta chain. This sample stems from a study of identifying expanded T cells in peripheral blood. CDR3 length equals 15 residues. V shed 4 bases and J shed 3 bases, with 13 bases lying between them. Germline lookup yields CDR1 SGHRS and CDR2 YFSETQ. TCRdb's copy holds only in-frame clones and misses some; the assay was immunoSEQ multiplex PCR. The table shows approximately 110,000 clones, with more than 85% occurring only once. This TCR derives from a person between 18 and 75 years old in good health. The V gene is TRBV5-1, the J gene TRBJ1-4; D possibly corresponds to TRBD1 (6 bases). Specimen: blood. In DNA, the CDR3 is TGCGCCAGCAGCCTGTATACAGGGTCTAATGAAAAACTGTTTTTT. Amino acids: CASSLYTGSNEKLFF.